This T cell receptor beta chain was found in a study of T cells in women clearing cervical HPV infection. Study at large: Case blood drawn at lesion detection; control blood after infection cleared. Study observations and caveats: Cases carried less TRBV6-7 than controls: about 0.1% versus 0.15%.

This CDR3 region has 16 residues. Germline loops: CDR1 LNHDA, CDR2 SQIVND (reference sequence). The junction had 7 bases not matched to a gene; V was cut back by 3 bases and J by 2 bases. Assay used: immunoSEQ multiplex PCR; TCRdb lists only in-frame clones, some missing. Here the sample table reports around 19,000 clones. Comment on this clone: Its antigen is currently unknown. The DNA ends 3 residues before the CDR3 does, and the rest of the CDR3 is filled in from the germline J gene.

The chain is built from TRBV19 and TRBJ2-3, with 8 bases matching TRBD2. This sequence was found in a woman aged 18 to 75 with a cervical HPV16 infection that either progressed to CIN3+ or cleared (not recorded which). Sequencing input: blood buffy coat. The CDR3 spells CASSMASGGPTDTQYF. The sequenced CDR3 bases are TGTGCCAGTAGTATGGCCAGCGGGGGCCCCACAGATACG.